The clone carrying this T cell receptor (beta chain) was seen a few times. Sequenced by immunoSEQ multiplex PCR; TCRdb stores in-frame clones only, minus some. The table records about 29,000 clones, approximately 82% of them present only once. All CD4+ cells other than CD45RA+CCR7+CD95- naive cells were sorted as memory, over 95% pure. Positive selection with CD4 and CD14 microbeads isolated CD4+ T cells and monocytes. CDR3 length equals 14 residues. The germline V gene encodes CDR1 WNHNN and CDR2 SYGVQD (reference sequence). V shed 6 bases, J shed 1 base, and the junction held 3 bases outside the gene matches. The data are from a study of human CD4 T cells and Enterobacteriaceae.

The V call is TRBV10-1, the J call TRBJ2-1, with 7 bases aligning to TRBD2. The sequenced sample consisted of memory CD4+ T cells from blood. The receptor was isolated from a human donor in good health. CDR3 amino acids: CASSQAGSYNEQFF. In DNA form, the CDR3 reads TGCGCCAGCAGCCAAGCGGGATCCTACAATGAGCAGTTCTTC.